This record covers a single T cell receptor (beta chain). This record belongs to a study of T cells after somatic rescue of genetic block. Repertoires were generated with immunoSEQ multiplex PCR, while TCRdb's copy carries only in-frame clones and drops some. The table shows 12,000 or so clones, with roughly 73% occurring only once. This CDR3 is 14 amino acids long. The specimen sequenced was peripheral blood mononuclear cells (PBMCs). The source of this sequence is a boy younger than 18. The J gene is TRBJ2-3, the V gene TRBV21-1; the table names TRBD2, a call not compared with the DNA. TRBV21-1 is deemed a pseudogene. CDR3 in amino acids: CASRPGSFTDTQYF. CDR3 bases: TGTGCCAGCAGGCCCGGGAGCTTCACAGATACGCAGTATTTT.